A selection of T cell receptor beta chains follows, all from one sample in a study of blood T cell repertoires in COVID-19. Profiling relied on immunoSEQ multiplex PCR, and the TCRdb table lists in-frame clones only, not all of them. The data hold under 500,000 clones, with about 90% observed a single time. Material: PBMCs or T cells enriched from blood (not recorded which). These receptors originate from a woman in her late teens or twenties with acute COVID-19. CDR3s include the opening cysteine and the closing phenylalanine or tryptophan. Fields, in order: clone size, J gene, CDR3 length, V gene, D gene, CDR3 DNA, CDR3 protein. D genes are given only for firm matches. Clone size is not always given. Where it is, it says once, few, many or a class for expanded clones.

-,TRBJ2-6,17,TRBV27,TRBD1,TGTGCCAGCGGCCGGGACAGGGATCTCTCTGGGGCCAACGTCCTGACTTTC,CASGRDRDLSGANVLTF
-,TRBJ2-5,15,TRBV5-4,-,TGTGCCAGCAGCTCCCGGGAACAATTCCAAGAGACCCAGTACTTC,CASSSREQFQETQYF
-,TRBJ1-1,15,TRBV5-4,-,TGTGCCACTTCCCCTAGCTTCAGGGGGAACACTGAAGCTTTCTTT,CATSPSFRGNTEAFF
once,TRBJ1-1,12,TRBV18,-,TGTGCCAGCTCACCCGCAGGTAGTGAAGCTTTCTTT,CASSPAGSEAFF
once,TRBJ2-2,14,TRBV4-1,TRBD2,TGCGCCAGCAGCCGACCTAGCGGGACCGGGGAGCTGTTTTTT,CASSRPSGTGELFF
-,TRBJ1-3,16,TRBV7-9,TRBD1,TGTGCCAGCAGCTTAGCGGGGACAGGGGGCCGAAACACCATATATTTT,CASSLAGTGGRNTIYF
-,TRBJ1-4,15,TRBV29-1,TRBD1,TGCAGCGTTGATGTAGGACAGGGGGTTGGTGAAAAACTGTTTTTT,CSVDVGQGVGEKLFF
-,TRBJ2-7,17,TRBV30,TRBD1,TGTGCCTGGCTCGAGTTCCACAGGGGGCGGCCCTCCTACGAGCAGTACTTC,CAWLEFHRGRPSYEQYF
-,TRBJ1-1,14,TRBV2,-,TGTGCCAGCCCTGGTTTGGACAAGAACACTGAAGCTTTCTTT,CASPGLDKNTEAFF
-,TRBJ1-1,13,TRBV7-9,-,TGTGCCAGCAGCGGGGCGGAGAACACTGAAGCTTTCTTT,CASSGAENTEAFF
-,TRBJ1-1,14,TRBV6-5,TRBD1,TGTGCCAGCAGACCTGGACAGGGGGCGATTGAAGCTTTCTTT,CASRPGQGAIEAFF
-,TRBJ1-2,14,TRBV6-5,TRBD1,TGTGCCAGCAGTTTGGACAGGGCGGTGGGCGGCTACACCTTC,CASSLDRAVGGYTF
-,TRBJ2-7,13,TRBV10-3,-,TGTGCCACCAGTAGCGTGTCGGCCTACGAGCAGTACTTC,CATSSVSAYEQYF
-,TRBJ1-3,14,TRBV2,-,TGTGCCAGCAGTATACAGGGATCTGGAAACACCATATATTTT,CASSIQGSGNTIYF
-,TRBJ2-7,14,TRBV28,TRBD1,TGTGCCAGCAGTTTATCCGGGACAGGTTGGGAGCAGTACTTC,CASSLSGTGWEQYF
few,TRBJ2-4,14,TRBV5-1,-,TGCGCCAGCAGCCTCGGACAGGCCAAAAACATTCAGTACTTC,CASSLGQAKNIQYF
-,TRBJ2-1,11,TRBV5-1,TRBD1,TGCGCCACTACAGGGGGCTATGAGCAGTTCTTC,CATTGGYEQFF
-,TRBJ1-1,15,TRBV7-2,-,TGTGCCAGCAGCCTATCAACCGGGATGAACACTGAAGCTTTCTTT,CASSLSTGMNTEAFF
-,TRBJ1-1,18,TRBV7-9,-,TGTGCCAGCAGCTTAGCGTCAGGCCCACCCCGGTATGGGCCTGAAGCTTTCTTT,CASSLASGPPRYGPEAFF
-,TRBJ2-7,14,TRBV19,TRBD2,TGTGCCAGTAGAACTAGCGGGAGCAGCGACGAGCAGTACTTC,CASRTSGSSDEQYF
-,TRBJ1-3,16,TRBV18,TRBD1,TGTGCCAGCTCACCCGGGACAGGGGTTACTGGAAACACCATATATTTT,CASSPGTGVTGNTIYF
-,TRBJ2-5,18,TRBV5-8,TRBD1,TGTGCCAGCAGCTTGACCTGGACAGGGGGCGCGGGGATAGAGACCCAGTACTTC,CASSLTWTGGAGIETQYF
-,TRBJ1-5,15,TRBV5-5,-,TGTGCCAGCAGCTTGGGTGACAGCCAATATCAGCCCCAGCATTTT,CASSLGDSQYQPQHF
-,TRBJ1-6,13,TRBV2,-,TGTGCCAGCAGTTGGCAGCGGAATTCACCCCTCCACTTT,CASSWQRNSPLHF
-,TRBJ2-3,15,TRBV5-1,-,TGCGCCAGCGCAGTCGATCACAGAGGCACAGATACGCAGTATTTT,CASAVDHRGTDTQYF
-,TRBJ2-2,15,TRBV5-4,-,TGTGCCAGCACCCGTTTAGTCAGGGGAACCGGGGAGCTGTTTTTT,CASTRLVRGTGELFF
-,TRBJ2-3,17,TRBV7-9,TRBD2,TGTGCCAGCCGCGGACTAGCGTACAAAAGTAGCACAGATACGCAGTATTTT,CASRGLAYKSSTDTQYF
once,TRBJ2-7,12,TRBV29-1,-,TGCAGCGTGAGGGTGACGACATACGAGCAGTACTTC,CSVRVTTYEQYF
-,TRBJ1-1,13,TRBV19,-,TGTGCCAGTAGTATAAACGGGAACACTGAAGCTTTCTTT,CASSINGNTEAFF
-,TRBJ2-7,15,TRBV7-2,-,TGTGCCAGCAGCTTAGTATCCGGGGGGCAGAGCGAGCAGTACTTC,CASSLVSGGQSEQYF
few,TRBJ1-1,15,TRBV30,-,TGTGCCTGGAGTGTACTTCTGGGAGGAAGCACTGAAGCTTTCTTT,CAWSVLLGGSTEAFF
-,TRBJ1-5,15,TRBV19,TRBD1,TGTGCCAGTAGTATCACAGGGGAGCTCCATCAGCCCCAGCATTTT,CASSITGELHQPQHF
few,TRBJ1-1,15,TRBV5-6,-,TGTGCCAGCAGCTTGCCGCTTACAGCTAACACTGAAGCTTTCTTT,CASSLPLTANTEAFF
-,TRBJ2-7,13,TRBV12-3/TRBV12-4,-,TGTGCCAGCAGTGAGGGGCGGGGACGCGAGCAGTACTTC,CASSEGRGREQYF
-,TRBJ1-1,16,TRBV5-4,TRBD1,TGTGCCAGCAGCTCCGGGACAGGGGTTCCTTACACTGAAGCTTTCTTT,CASSSGTGVPYTEAFF
-,TRBJ2-7,16,TRBV9,TRBD1,TGTGCCAGCAGCCCCCGATCAGGGGGAAAGGTGCACGAGCAGTACTTC,CASSPRSGGKVHEQYF
-,TRBJ2-7,13,TRBV15,-,TGTGCCACCAGCAGAGATGTGACATACGAGCAGTACTTC,CATSRDVTYEQYF
-,TRBJ2-7,15,TRBV19,TRBD2,TGTGCCAGTAGCCCCTCGGGCGGGAGCTCCTACGAGCAGTACTTC,CASSPSGGSSYEQYF
-,TRBJ2-5,15,TRBV2,TRBD2,TGTGCCAGCAATTTGGGACTAGCGATTGGAGAGACCCAGTACTTC,CASNLGLAIGETQYF
-,TRBJ1-5,14,TRBV6-6,TRBD1,TGTGCCAGCAGTCGAACACAGGGGACCCAGCCCCAGCATTTT,CASSRTQGTQPQHF
once,TRBJ1-1,14,TRBV18,-,TGTGCCAGCTCACAGACAGAGAAGAACACTGAAGCTTTCTTT,CASSQTEKNTEAFF
-,TRBJ1-2,14,TRBV11-2,TRBD1,TGTGCCAGCAGCTTAGCAGGGGGCTCGGGGGGCTACACCTTC,CASSLAGGSGGYTF
few,TRBJ2-7,14,TRBV20-1,TRBD1,TGCAGTGCTAGTTTAACGGGACAGCTTTACGAGCAGTACTTC,CSASLTGQLYEQYF
-,TRBJ1-2,13,TRBV30,TRBD1,TGTGCCTGCCGGGACAGGAGGAGATATGGCTACACCTTC,CACRDRRRYGYTF